The 30 T cell receptor beta chains in this list originate from one sample, sequenced in a study of T cell changes during pregnancy in multiple sclerosis. Repertoires were generated with immunoSEQ multiplex PCR, while TCRdb's copy carries only in-frame clones and drops some. Of about 57,000 clones in the sample, approximately 91% are singletons; the top ten hold 0.35% to 0.45%. Sequences were derived from CD4+ T cells from peripheral blood mononuclear cells, sampled in the third trimester of pregnancy. The receptors derive from a female donor with multiple sclerosis, enrolled in a pregnancy study.

The gene calls are TRBV27 and TRBJ2-1, with 9 bases that match TRBD1. The CDR3 totals 15 residues. V gave up 5 bases and J gave up 4 bases; unmatched junction bases: 6. Germline loops: CDR1 MNHEY, CDR2 SMNVEV (reference sequence). The CDR3 here is CASSTGTGLYNEQFF. In DNA, the CDR3 is TGTGCCAGCAGTACAGGGACAGGGTTATACAATGAGCAGTTCTTC.

CDR3 loop: CASSSTPQGWGQETQYF. The CDR3 DNA reads TGTGCCAGTAGCTCTACGCCACAGGGCTGGGGACAAGAGACCCAGTACTTC. The chain is built from TRBV19 and TRBJ2-5, with D maybe TRBD1 (6 bases). V lost 6 bases, J lost 2 bases, and 22 bases lay in between. Per germline, CDR1 LNHDA and CDR2 SQIVND (reference sequence). The CDR3 is 17 residues long.

CDR3 sequence: CASSQLYGGGLGELFF. The CDR3 bases are TGTGCCAGCAGCCAACTCTATGGCGGGGGACTTGGGGAGCTGTTTTTT. This chain connects TRBV4-2 to TRBJ2-2; TRBD2 agrees at 7 bases. Germline-derived CDR1 and CDR2 are LGHNA and YNFKEQ. CDR3 length: 16 amino acids. V gave up 2 bases and J gave up 8 bases; unmatched junction bases: 11.

The V call is TRBV18, the J call TRBJ1-5; 7 bases are shared with TRBD1. The J segment lost 2 bases and the V segment lost 4 bases, leaving 5 bases of the junction unmatched. This CDR3 is 15 amino acids long. Germline V gene lookup returns CDR1 KGHSH and CDR2 LQKENI. This CDR3 reads CASSQNGQGNQPQHF. In DNA form, the CDR3 reads TGTGCCAGCTCACAAAACGGACAGGGCAATCAGCCCCAGCATTTT.

This chain joins TRBV11-3 and TRBJ2-1; TRBD2 might be the D (6 bases). The CDR3 is 15 amino acids. The V and J ends lost 0 bases and 1 base respectively, with 7 bases between them. Per germline, CDR1 SGHNT and CDR2 YENEEA. Here the CDR3 reads CASSLEAGSYNEQFF. CDR3 in DNA: TGTGCCAGCAGCTTAGAGGCGGGATCCTACAATGAGCAGTTCTTC.

The sample holds a few counts of this clone. The J gene is TRBJ2-1, the V gene TRBV19; D gene uncertain. CDR3 length equals 11 residues. Trimming shortened V by 2 bases and J by 7 bases, and 3 bases separated the two germline ends. CDR1 is LNHDA and CDR2 is SQIVND in the germline V gene (reference sequence). The CDR3 DNA is TGTGCCAGTAGTATACAGAATGAGCAGTTCTTC. Its protein is CASSIQNEQFF.

This sequence joins TRBV5-1 and TRBJ1-1, with D perhaps matching TRBD1 (6 bases). V lost 4 bases and J 5 bases, leaving 15 bases between the germline ends. The length of the CDR3 is 14 residues. Germline CDR1 and CDR2: SGHRS and YFSETQ. In DNA, the CDR3 is TGCGCCAGCAGCCTAGAGGGGGACGGAACTGAAGCTTTCTTT. Its translation is CASSLEGDGTEAFF.

The chain has TRBV5-1 and TRBJ2-1, with D tentatively TRBD2 (5 bases). V was cut by 2 bases and J by 9 bases, with 12 bases left in between. The germline V gene encodes CDR1 SGHRS and CDR2 YFSETQ. CDR3 length equals 13 residues. The CDR3 region has the DNA TGCGCCAGCAGCTTCATGGGAGAAGGTGAGCAGTTCTTC. Translation: CASSFMGEGEQFF.

J is TRBJ1-5 and V is TRBV2, with D uncertain. Deletions cut 4 bases from V and 5 bases from J, with 6 bases between. Germline V CDR1 and CDR2: SNHLY, FYNNEI. The length of the CDR3 is 12 residues. The chain's CDR3 is CASSVLYQPQHF. CDR3 DNA: TGTGCCAGCAGTGTCCTGTATCAGCCCCAGCATTTT.

V gene TRBV2 combines with J gene TRBJ2-5; 8 nucleotides match TRBD2. V shed 8 bases, J shed 4 bases, and the junction held 12 bases outside the gene matches. The germline CDR1 and CDR2 sequences are SNHLY and FYNNEI. The CDR3 contains 15 residues. The CDR3 reads CASGQGLAGGETQYF. The CDR3 DNA follows: TGTGCCAGCGGCCAGGGATTGGCGGGGGGAGAGACCCAGTACTTC.

V gene TRBV7-9 combines with J gene TRBJ2-1; TRBD1 might be the D (6 bases). Germline CDR1 reads SEHNR; CDR2 reads FQNEAQ (reference sequence). The length of the CDR3 is 13 residues. Between the trimmed V and J ends, which lost 2 bases and 8 bases, there was a span of 10 bases. In DNA, the CDR3 is TGTGCCAGCAGCTTATGGGGGCGGGATGAGCAGTTCTTC. Translated, it gives CASSLWGRDEQFF.

The chain recombines TRBV9 with TRBJ1-5; D call uncertain. Germline CDR1 reads SGDLS; CDR2 reads YYNGEE. V lost 0 bases to trimming and J lost 9 bases, with 7 bases between them. The CDR3 has 12 residues. The CDR3 nucleotides are TGTGCCAGCAGCGTAGCCGAGGGGCCCCAGCATTTT. Translating gives CASSVAEGPQHF.

This rearrangement joins TRBV5-1 to TRBJ2-1; TRBD2 matches at 11 bases. Trimming took 4 bases from V and 3 from J; bases not matched to a gene: 3. The CDR3 length is 15 residues. Germline CDR1 and CDR2: SGHRS and YFSETQ. The chain's CDR3 is CASSPGLADYNEQFF. For the CDR3, the DNA is TGCGCCAGCAGCCCGGGACTAGCGGACTACAATGAGCAGTTCTTC.

The table lists this clone with a count of one. The chain carries TRBV5-4 and TRBJ2-1; a possible D gene is TRBD2 (6 bases). V shed 1 base and J shed 5 bases, with 13 bases lying between them. In germline, CDR1 is SGHNT, CDR2 YYREEE (reference sequence). The CDR3 has 15 amino acids. The CDR3 region has the DNA TGTGCCAGCAGCTTGACTAGCAGTACGGACAATGAGCAGTTCTTC. Amino acids: CASSLTSSTDNEQFF.

The chain carries TRBV5-1 and TRBJ1-4, with 8 bases fitting TRBD1. Germline V CDR1 and CDR2: SGHRS, YFSETQ. This CDR3 has 16 amino acids. The J segment lost 9 bases and the V segment lost 4 bases, leaving 14 bases of the junction unmatched. CDR3 nucleotides: TGCGCCAGCAGCAGGACAGGGCTCGATATCGGACAAAAACTGTTTTTT. Translation gives CASSRTGLDIGQKLFF.

This rearrangement joins TRBV6-1 to TRBJ1-1; the match to TRBD1 covers 7 bases. V was pared by 4 bases and J by 3 bases, with 2 bases of the junction left unmatched. Germline lookup yields CDR1 MNHNS and CDR2 SASEGT. The CDR3 consists of 13 residues. The CDR3 loop is CASSATGDTEAFF. CDR3 coding DNA: TGTGCCAGCAGTGCTACAGGGGACACTGAAGCTTTCTTT.

The chain recombines TRBV7-2 with TRBJ1-2, with 7 bases matching TRBD1. The CDR3 covers 13 residues. The germline gives CDR1 SGHTA, CDR2 FQGNSA. J was trimmed by 6 bases and V by 5 bases; bases with no gene match: 6. The CDR3 spells CASSPGGGHGYTF. CDR3 bases: TGTGCCAGCAGCCCAGGAGGGGGCCATGGCTACACCTTC.

The chain employs TRBV5-8 and TRBJ2-7, with 9 bases lining up with TRBD2. V gave up 1 base and J gave up 3 bases; unmatched junction bases: 11. This CDR3 has 17 residues. Germline V lookup: CDR1 SGHTS, CDR2 YDEGEE. CDR3 sequence (DNA): TGTGCCAGCAGCTTGAGATTAGCGGGAGCTTTCGTCTACGAGCAGTACTTC. Translation gives CASSLRLAGAFVYEQYF.

The CDR3, as DNA: TGCGCCAGCAGCTTAAAGCTAGCGGGAGCACACGAGCAGTACTTC. This sequence encodes CASSLKLAGAHEQYF. The chain employs TRBV5-1 and TRBJ2-7; the match to TRBD2 covers 10 bases. Germline CDR1 SGHRS, CDR2 YFSETQ. The J segment lost 5 bases and the V segment lost 2 bases, leaving 7 bases of the junction unmatched. The CDR3 sequence is 15 residues long. Filled out from reference TRBV5-1 and TRBJ2-7, the complete variable domain reads KAGVTQTPRYLIKTRGQQVTLSCSPISGHRSVSWYQQTPGQGLQFLFEYFSETQRNKGNFPGRFSGRQFSNSRSEMNVSTLELGDSALYLCASSLKLAGAHEQYFGPGTRLTVT.

In this sample, this clone turned up a few times. The chain uses TRBV7-2 and TRBJ1-6; the D is unclear. Looked up from germline, CDR1 is SGHTA and CDR2 is FQGNSA. V lost 3 bases and J lost 4, with 7 bases in between. CDR3 length equals 14 residues. CDR3 region: CASSFLEYNSPLHF. As DNA, the CDR3 is TGTGCCAGCAGCTTCCTGGAGTATAATTCACCCCTCCACTTT.

This chain joins TRBV6-1 and TRBJ2-7; 13 nucleotides agree with TRBD2. Trimming at V came to 4 bases and at J to 2 bases, leaving 8 bases not matched to a gene. The CDR3 covers 17 residues. The germline CDR1 and CDR2 sequences are MNHNS and SASEGT. Here the CDR3 reads CASSAGTSGDPTYEQYF. The CDR3 region has the DNA TGTGCCAGCAGTGCCGGGACTAGCGGGGACCCAACCTACGAGCAGTACTTC.

V usage is TRBV18 and J usage is TRBJ2-3; 10 positions match TRBD2. The trim removed 5 bases at V and 2 bases at J, leaving 7 bases unmatched. In germline, CDR1 is KGHSH, CDR2 LQKENI. The CDR3 consists of 16 residues. The CDR3 here is CASSALAGAYTDTQYF. The CDR3 DNA reads TGTGCCAGCTCAGCCCTAGCGGGGGCGTACACAGATACGCAGTATTTT.

This clone was counted between two and nine times. The chain uses TRBV28 and TRBJ1-5, with a possible D match to TRBD1 (5 bases). This CDR3 comprises 14 residues. Germline assignment: CDR1 MDHEN and CDR2 SYDVKM. V dropped 6 bases and J dropped 0 bases, with 9 bases sitting between them. The CDR3: CASSAGHSNQPQHF. In DNA form, the CDR3 reads TGTGCCAGCAGCGCGGGGCATAGCAATCAGCCCCAGCATTTT.

The chain uses TRBV6-1 and TRBJ2-2; TRBD2 agrees at 12 bases. The ends lost 11 bases at V and 2 bases at J; junction bases unmatched: 3. CDR3 length: 14 residues. Per the germline V gene, CDR1 is MNHNS and CDR2 is SASEGT. CDR3 nucleotides: TGTGCCGGACTAGCGGGAACCAACACCGGGGAGCTGTTTTTT. It encodes CAGLAGTNTGELFF.

The sample holds a few counts of this clone. The chain recombines TRBV29-1 with TRBJ1-2, with 7 bases fitting TRBD1. V was pared by 4 bases and J by 3 bases, with 5 bases of the junction left unmatched. Germline V CDR1 and CDR2: SQVTM, ANQGSEA. This CDR3 spans 13 amino acids. In DNA, the CDR3 is TGCAGCGTTGCCCGAGGGGGCGACTATGGCTACACCTTC. Protein sequence: CSVARGGDYGYTF.

This clone came up once. This sequence joins TRBV5-1 and TRBJ1-6, with no clear D. This CDR3 is built from 15 residues. Trimming left V 4 bases short and J 7 bases short, with 15 bases between. CDR1 and CDR2 (germline): SGHRS, YFSETQ. The CDR3: CASSPDGVRNSPLHF. The CDR3 DNA sequence: TGCGCCAGCAGCCCAGATGGAGTTCGGAATTCACCCCTCCACTTT.

The J gene is TRBJ2-7, the V gene TRBV7-2; TRBD1 is a possible D gene (6 bases). The CDR3 covers 15 residues. V lost 1 base, J lost 4 bases, and 14 bases lay in between. CDR1 is SGHTA, CDR2 FQGNSA, per germline. The CDR3 region has the DNA TGTGCCAGCAGCTTAGGGACAGAGAGGCTTTACGAGCAGTACTTC. Its translation: CASSLGTERLYEQYF.

The J gene is TRBJ1-5, the V gene TRBV7-9, with 9 bases matching TRBD1. V shed 5 bases and J 7 bases; nucleotides not matched to a gene: 15. Per the germline V gene, CDR1 is SEHNR and CDR2 is FQNEAQ (reference sequence). The length of the CDR3 is 17 residues. CDR3 in amino acids: CASSPAIRTGAQQPQHF. CDR3 nucleotides: TGTGCCAGCAGCCCAGCGATCCGGACAGGGGCTCAACAGCCCCAGCATTTT. The full variable domain, completed using reference TRBV7-9 and TRBJ1-5, is DTGVSQNPRHKITKRGQNVTFRCDPISEHNRLYWYRQTLGQGPEFLTYFQNEAQLEKSRLLSDRFSAERPKGSFSTLEIQRTEQGDSAMYLCASSPAIRTGAQQPQHFGDGTRLSIL.

The rearrangement uses TRBV4-3 and TRBJ2-5; D is possibly TRBD1 (6 bases). From germline, CDR1 is LGHNA and CDR2 YSLEER. This CDR3 has 18 residues. V lost 4 bases to trimming and J lost 5 bases, with 26 bases between them. CDR3 residues: CASSRNPLNLGAEETQYF. In nucleotides, the CDR3 is TGCGCCAGCAGCCGAAACCCACTAAACTTGGGGGCAGAGGAGACCCAGTACTTC.

The chain is built from TRBV7-9 and TRBJ1-1; 8 nucleotides align to TRBD1. V gave up 5 bases and J gave up 5 bases; unmatched junction bases: 10. The CDR3 spans 15 residues. Germline V lookup: CDR1 SEHNR, CDR2 FQNEAQ (reference sequence). Here the CDR3 DNA reads TGTGCCAGCAGCGGCGCGACAGGGGATCGGACTGAAGCTTTCTTT. Translated: CASSGATGDRTEAFF.